The rows below give T cell receptor beta chains drawn from one sample of a study of shared clonotypes between healthy human individuals. Sequenced by immunoSEQ multiplex PCR; TCRdb stores in-frame clones only, minus some. This sample has hundreds of thousands of clones, with roughly three quarters found just once. Material for sequencing was PBMCs. These receptors were collected from a middle-aged woman in good health. Some clones in this sample may be carry-over from other donors' samples. CDR3s leave out the opening cysteine and the closing phenylalanine or tryptophan.

V	J	CDR3
TRBV2	TRBJ1-4	ASSEEGTGDEKLF
TRBV4-3	TRBJ2-1	ASSPGLADYNEQF
TRBV1	TRBJ2-5	TSSRLWAGLEPETQY
TRBV11-2	TRBJ1-1	ASSLVSGNTEAF
TRBV5-6	TRBJ2-5	ASSFTGGETQY
TRBV5-1	TRBJ2-3	ASSTDRGPDTQY
TRBV29-1	TRBJ1-2	SVGAGAGGYT
TRBV9	TRBJ1-1	ASSPTLGHRGYEAF
TRBV7-8	TRBJ1-4	ASSSRRVTNEKLF
TRBV5-1	TRBJ1-5	ASSLAPGQPQH
TRBV19	TRBJ1-5	ASSPGGGSNQPQH
TRBV11-2	TRBJ2-1	ASSPQGLDYNEQF
TRBV10-3	TRBJ2-3	AINRVGPNTDTQY
TRBV2	TRBJ1-1	ASSEVGGPNTEAF
TRBV19	TRBJ2-3	ATKKTVGTDTQY
TRBV7-2	TRBJ2-7	ASSLGRGQTYEQY
TRBV6-5	TRBJ1-1	ASSYGWGAEAF
TRBV7-8	TRBJ2-6	ASSSPGPSGANVLT
TRBV5-6	TRBJ2-1	ASSLGVARVQF
TRBV15	TRBJ2-7	ATSTRTSGILEQY